These T cell receptor beta chains were read from a single sample in a study of cytomegalovirus exposure and HLA in healthy donors. Profiling relied on immunoSEQ multiplex PCR, and the TCRdb table lists in-frame clones only, not all of them. Of 130,000 to 150,000 clones in the sample, about 80% were seen once. The sample was PBMCs. Receptors originate from a man aged 25 to 40 in good health and CMV-seronegative. Both conserved end residues are part of each CDR3. A D gene is named only where the DNA matches it firmly. Clone sizes are given selectively: once, few, many, or a class where the clone is expanded.

cdr3_aa: CASTNVGTGEHGYPF
cdr3_nt: TGTGCCAGCACCAATGTTGGGACAGGGGAACATGGCTACCCCTTC
d_call: TRBD1
v_call: TRBV6-5
j_call: TRBJ1-2
clone_size: NA

cdr3_aa: CASSLGQKETQYF
cdr3_nt: TGCGCCAGCAGCTTGGGACAGAAAGAGACCCAGTACTTC
d_call: NA
v_call: TRBV5-1
j_call: TRBJ2-5
clone_size: NA

cdr3_aa: CASKPGTANQPQHF
cdr3_nt: TGTGCCAGCAAGCCCGGGACAGCCAATCAGCCCCAGCATTTT
d_call: TRBD1
v_call: TRBV28
j_call: TRBJ1-5
clone_size: few

cdr3_aa: CASSLEGQGLGKNIQYF
cdr3_nt: TGCGCCAGCAGCTTGGAGGGACAGGGGTTAGGCAAAAACATTCAGTACTTC
d_call: TRBD1
v_call: TRBV5-1
j_call: TRBJ2-4
clone_size: NA

cdr3_aa: CASSYSGQGTYEQYF
cdr3_nt: TGTGCCAGCAGTTACTCAGGACAGGGGACCTACGAGCAGTACTTC
d_call: TRBD1
v_call: TRBV6-6
j_call: TRBJ2-7
clone_size: NA

cdr3_aa: CASGLHLGSSYNEQFF
cdr3_nt: TGTGCTAGTGGCCTTCACCTCGGGAGCTCCTACAATGAGCAGTTCTTC
d_call: NA
v_call: TRBV12-5
j_call: TRBJ2-1
clone_size: NA

cdr3_aa: CASSLFPLSGRSYEQYF
cdr3_nt: TGTGCCAGCAGTTTATTTCCTCTGAGCGGGCGCTCCTACGAGCAGTACTTC
d_call: NA
v_call: TRBV28
j_call: TRBJ2-7
clone_size: few

cdr3_aa: CASARGGSGLYEKLFF
cdr3_nt: TGTGCCAGCGCCAGGGGAGGGAGTGGGCTATACGAAAAACTGTTTTTT
d_call: NA
v_call: TRBV28
j_call: TRBJ1-4
clone_size: NA

cdr3_aa: CATSRLVNEQFF
cdr3_nt: TGTGCCACCAGTCGACTAGTTAATGAGCAGTTCTTC
d_call: NA
v_call: TRBV15
j_call: TRBJ2-1
clone_size: NA

cdr3_aa: CASSLRQAYEQYF
cdr3_nt: TGTGCCAGCAGTTTACGCCAGGCCTACGAGCAGTACTTC
d_call: NA
v_call: TRBV28
j_call: TRBJ2-7
clone_size: NA

cdr3_aa: CASSDKIANYGYTF
cdr3_nt: TGTGCCAGCAGCGACAAAATAGCTAACTATGGCTACACCTTC
d_call: NA
v_call: TRBV5-4
j_call: TRBJ1-2
clone_size: NA

cdr3_aa: CASSQDRWGRRGRYEQYF
cdr3_nt: TGTGCCAGCAGCCAAGATCGGTGGGGGCGACGGGGACGGTACGAGCAGTACTTC
d_call: NA
v_call: TRBV4-2
j_call: TRBJ2-7
clone_size: few

cdr3_aa: CSVGGQETQYF
cdr3_nt: TGCAGCGTCGGGGGGCAAGAGACCCAGTACTTC
d_call: TRBD2
v_call: TRBV29-1
j_call: TRBJ2-5
clone_size: NA

cdr3_aa: CASSPSPGAGGYTF
cdr3_nt: TGTGCCAGCAGTCCCTCCCCTGGAGCGGGGGGCTACACCTTC
d_call: NA
v_call: TRBV28
j_call: TRBJ1-2
clone_size: NA

cdr3_aa: CASSLARQGISGNTIYF
cdr3_nt: TGTGCCAGCAGTCTAGCTCGACAGGGGATATCTGGAAACACCATATATTTT
d_call: TRBD1
v_call: TRBV28
j_call: TRBJ1-3
clone_size: once

cdr3_aa: CSVEGGSGEKLFF
cdr3_nt: TGCAGCGTTGAGGGGGGAAGTGGGGAAAAACTGTTTTTT
d_call: NA
v_call: TRBV29-1
j_call: TRBJ1-4
clone_size: NA

cdr3_aa: CASSPPLGASTDTQYF
cdr3_nt: TGTGCCAGCAGTCCCCCCCTCGGAGCTAGCACAGATACGCAGTATTTT
d_call: NA
v_call: TRBV28
j_call: TRBJ2-3
clone_size: NA

cdr3_aa: CASSPRRGRENSPLHF
cdr3_nt: TGTGCCAGCTCACCACGGAGGGGTCGTGAGAATTCACCCCTCCACTTT
d_call: NA
v_call: TRBV18
j_call: TRBJ1-6
clone_size: NA

cdr3_aa: CASSLDGTGNEKLFF
cdr3_nt: TGCGCCAGCAGCCTGGACGGGACAGGAAATGAAAAACTGTTTTTT
d_call: TRBD1
v_call: TRBV5-1
j_call: TRBJ1-4
clone_size: few

cdr3_aa: CASSLRLVSYNEQFF
cdr3_nt: TGTGCCAGCAGCTTAAGGCTAGTCTCCTACAATGAGCAGTTCTTC
d_call: NA
v_call: TRBV7-7
j_call: TRBJ2-1
clone_size: NA

cdr3_aa: CSVRGSGLSSGNTIYF
cdr3_nt: TGCAGCGTTCGTGGTTCAGGTCTCTCCTCTGGAAACACCATATATTTT
d_call: NA
v_call: TRBV29-1
j_call: TRBJ1-3
clone_size: NA

cdr3_aa: CASSLGSARHSTNEKLFF
cdr3_nt: TGCGCCAGCAGCTTGGGGTCAGCAAGACACTCAACTAATGAAAAACTGTTTTTT
d_call: NA
v_call: TRBV5-1
j_call: TRBJ1-4
clone_size: NA

cdr3_aa: CASSLGLAASGQFF
cdr3_nt: TGTGCCAGCAGCTTGGGACTAGCGGCCTCGGGGCAGTTCTTC
d_call: TRBD2
v_call: TRBV5-5
j_call: TRBJ2-1
clone_size: NA

cdr3_aa: CASSYWGGATDTQYF
cdr3_nt: TGTGCCAGCAGTTACTGGGGGGGGGCCACAGATACGCAGTATTTT
d_call: NA
v_call: TRBV6-5
j_call: TRBJ2-3
clone_size: NA

cdr3_aa: CASSRTGTAGNTIYF
cdr3_nt: TGTGCCAGCAGTCGTACTGGGACAGCTGGAAACACCATATATTTT
d_call: TRBD1
v_call: TRBV28
j_call: TRBJ1-3
clone_size: NA

cdr3_aa: CASSYRDRSSNYGYTF
cdr3_nt: TGTGCCAGCAGTTACCGGGACAGGAGCTCTAACTATGGCTACACCTTC
d_call: TRBD1
v_call: TRBV2
j_call: TRBJ1-2
clone_size: NA

cdr3_aa: CASSFRAGTRTDTQYF
cdr3_nt: TGTGCCAGCAGCTTCCGAGCGGGGACGCGCACAGATACGCAGTATTTT
d_call: TRBD2
v_call: TRBV5-4
j_call: TRBJ2-3
clone_size: NA

cdr3_aa: CASSSWTGVGTSGYNEQFF
cdr3_nt: TGTGCCAGCAGCTCCTGGACAGGGGTGGGGACTAGCGGCTACAATGAGCAGTTCTTC
d_call: TRBD2
v_call: TRBV5-6
j_call: TRBJ2-1
clone_size: NA

cdr3_aa: CASGGTGGKNTQYF
cdr3_nt: TGTGCCAGCGGGGGGACAGGGGGCAAGAATACGCAGTATTTT
d_call: TRBD1
v_call: TRBV2
j_call: TRBJ2-3
clone_size: once

cdr3_aa: CASALLAGLTYNEQFF
cdr3_nt: TGCGCCAGCGCTCTACTAGCGGGCCTCACCTACAATGAGCAGTTCTTC
d_call: TRBD2
v_call: TRBV4-1
j_call: TRBJ2-1
clone_size: NA

cdr3_aa: CASSQVPDRGYGEAFF
cdr3_nt: TGCGCCAGCAGCCAAGTCCCGGACAGGGGATACGGTGAAGCTTTCTTT
d_call: TRBD1
v_call: TRBV4-1
j_call: TRBJ1-1
clone_size: few

cdr3_aa: CATSTWDRGSETQYF
cdr3_nt: TGTGCCACCAGCACGTGGGACAGGGGGTCAGAGACCCAGTACTTC
d_call: TRBD1
v_call: TRBV15
j_call: TRBJ2-5
clone_size: NA

cdr3_aa: CASSQLPGLGDNEQFF
cdr3_nt: TGCGCCAGCAGCCAACTGCCGGGACTAGGAGACAATGAGCAGTTCTTC
d_call: TRBD2
v_call: TRBV4-1
j_call: TRBJ2-1
clone_size: NA

cdr3_aa: CASSEVAQRNYEQYF
cdr3_nt: TGTGCCAGCAGTGAAGTAGCTCAGAGAAACTACGAGCAGTACTTC
d_call: NA
v_call: TRBV2
j_call: TRBJ2-7
clone_size: NA

cdr3_aa: CASSLVAGSYNEQFF
cdr3_nt: TGTGCCAGCAGCTTGGTAGCGGGCTCCTACAATGAGCAGTTCTTC
d_call: TRBD2
v_call: TRBV5-4
j_call: TRBJ2-1
clone_size: NA

cdr3_aa: CASSPNRGRGGGYTF
cdr3_nt: TGTGCCAGCAGCCCGAATAGGGGGCGCGGCGGCGGCTACACCTTC
d_call: TRBD1
v_call: TRBV5-6
j_call: TRBJ1-2
clone_size: NA

cdr3_aa: CASSYRDSGGDTQYF
cdr3_nt: TGTGCCAGCAGCTACCGGGACTCCGGCGGAGATACGCAGTATTTT
d_call: NA
v_call: TRBV7-9
j_call: TRBJ2-3
clone_size: NA

cdr3_aa: CASSLIGSGANVLTF
cdr3_nt: TGTGCCAGCAGTCTTATCGGCTCTGGGGCCAACGTCCTGACTTTC
d_call: NA
v_call: TRBV7-3
j_call: TRBJ2-6
clone_size: NA

cdr3_aa: CASSLGQGYHEQYF
cdr3_nt: TGCGCCAGCAGCTTAGGACAGGGCTACCACGAGCAGTACTTC
d_call: TRBD1
v_call: TRBV5-1
j_call: TRBJ2-7
clone_size: NA

cdr3_aa: CASSLVAGAQPQHF
cdr3_nt: TGCGCCAGCAGCTTGGTGGCAGGGGCCCAGCCCCAGCATTTT
d_call: NA
v_call: TRBV5-1
j_call: TRBJ1-5
clone_size: NA

cdr3_aa: CASSFRPGTNGNTIYF
cdr3_nt: TGCGCCAGCAGTTTCAGACCCGGGACAAACGGAAACACCATATATTTT
d_call: NA
v_call: TRBV4-1
j_call: TRBJ1-3
clone_size: NA

cdr3_aa: CASSKLKKNNEQFF
cdr3_nt: TGTGCCAGTAGTAAGCTGAAGAAGAACAATGAGCAGTTCTTC
d_call: NA
v_call: TRBV19
j_call: TRBJ2-1
clone_size: NA

cdr3_aa: CASSPRPYQGLINQPQHF
cdr3_nt: TGCGCCAGCAGCCCAAGGCCCTATCAGGGGTTAATCAATCAGCCCCAGCATTTT
d_call: NA
v_call: TRBV4-1
j_call: TRBJ1-5
clone_size: NA

cdr3_aa: CASSQETLSQETQYF
cdr3_nt: TGCGCCAGCAGCCAAGAAACCCTCAGCCAAGAGACCCAGTACTTC
d_call: NA
v_call: TRBV4-1
j_call: TRBJ2-5
clone_size: NA

cdr3_aa: CASRLLRGPYYEQYF
cdr3_nt: TGTGCCAGCAGATTACTGCGGGGGCCCTACTACGAGCAGTACTTC
d_call: NA
v_call: TRBV6-5
j_call: TRBJ2-7
clone_size: NA

cdr3_aa: CASSRAGGGNFETQYF
cdr3_nt: TGCGCCAGCAGCCGCGCTGGGGGGGGGAATTTCGAGACCCAGTACTTC
d_call: TRBD2
v_call: TRBV4-1
j_call: TRBJ2-5
clone_size: NA